The rows below give T cell receptor beta chains drawn from one sample of a study of T cells in Graves' hyperthyroidism and ophthalmopathy. TCRdb fed the multiplex PCR reads into MiXCR, producing one record per CDR3 protein. The table records about 480,000 distinct CDR3 sequences, approximately 15% of them present only once. Sequencing input: blood. The receptors stem from a woman under 30 with Graves' hyperthyroidism. Each CDR3 is given with its conserved first and last residue. Each record gives: D gene, J gene, clone size, V gene, CDR3 DNA, CDR3 protein. The D gene is left open where the match is weak. Only part of the rows carry a size: once, few, many, or a class if the clone is expanded.

>TRBD2|TRBJ2-1|many|TRBV12-3/TRBV12-4
TGTGCCAGCAGCCTCAACTTGGGACTAGCGGGAGAGGGGGTTGTTGAGCAGTTCTTC
CASSLNLGLAGEGVVEQFF
>NA|TRBJ1-1|NA|TRBV10-3
TGTGCCAGCAAGCAAGGGGAGACTGAAGCTTTCTTT
CASKQGETEAFF
>NA|TRBJ2-4|few|TRBV10-3
TGTGCCATCAGTTCTCCCCCCGGGAGAGTAGCCAAAAACATTCAGTACTTC
CAISSPPGRVAKNIQYF
>NA|TRBJ2-1|many|TRBV11-2
TGTGCCAGCAGCTTACAGGGGTATAAGACTGAGCAGTTCTTC
CASSLQGYKTEQFF
>NA|TRBJ2-7|few|TRBV6-1
TGTGCCAGCAGCTCCCCAGGGGCGGGGTACGAGCAGTACTTC
CASSSPGAGYEQYF
>NA|TRBJ2-2|NA|TRBV4-1
TGCGCCAGCAGCCAAGTGACAGTCAGCACCGGGGAGCTGTTTTTT
CASSQVTVSTGELFF
>TRBD1|TRBJ1-1|NA|TRBV19
TGTGCCAGTATTCCCGGGACAGGGGCTCCTGAAGCTTTCTTT
CASIPGTGAPEAFF
>TRBD1|TRBJ1-1|many|TRBV11-2
TGTGCCAGCAGCTTAGGGAGGACAGGGACTTTCTTT
CASSLGRTGTFF
>NA|TRBJ1-2|few|TRBV15
TGTGCCACCAGCAGTCTTTCCGACCCCGACACCGGTGAAGACTACACCTTC
CATSSLSDPDTGEDYTF
>TRBD2|TRBJ2-4|many|TRBV11-2
TGTGCCAGCAGCGCCCACCGGACTAGCAAAAACATTCAGTACTTC
CASSAHRTSKNIQYF
>NA|TRBJ1-1|few|TRBV12-5
TGTGCTAGTGGTTTGGTGGGACCGGCTTTCTTT
CASGLVGPAFF
>NA|TRBJ1-1|many|TRBV12-3/TRBV12-4
TGTGCCAGCACCCGAGATACGGACTACACTGAAGCTTTCTTT
CASTRDTDYTEAFF
>TRBD2|TRBJ2-1|many|TRBV10-3
TGTGCCATCAGTGAGTCGAGGACTAGCAATCACAATGAGCAGTTCTTC
CAISESRTSNHNEQFF
>NA|TRBJ2-1|few|TRBV10-2
TGCGCCAGCAGTGAGCCCCAAAGGGGGGGTGCCTACAATGAGCAGTTCTTC
CASSEPQRGGAYNEQFF
>TRBD2|TRBJ2-7|NA|TRBV14
TGTGCCAGCAGCCAAGATCGTAGTGGGACTAGCGGCTACGAGCAGTACTTC
CASSQDRSGTSGYEQYF
>NA|TRBJ1-1|many|TRBV27
TGTGCCAGCAGTTTGGGCATCACCACTGAAGCTTTCTTT
CASSLGITTEAFF
>TRBD1|TRBJ1-2|NA|TRBV12-3/TRBV12-4
TGTGCCAGCAGAAGATTCGAGGACAGGGGGGCGAATGGCTACACCTTC
CASRRFEDRGANGYTF